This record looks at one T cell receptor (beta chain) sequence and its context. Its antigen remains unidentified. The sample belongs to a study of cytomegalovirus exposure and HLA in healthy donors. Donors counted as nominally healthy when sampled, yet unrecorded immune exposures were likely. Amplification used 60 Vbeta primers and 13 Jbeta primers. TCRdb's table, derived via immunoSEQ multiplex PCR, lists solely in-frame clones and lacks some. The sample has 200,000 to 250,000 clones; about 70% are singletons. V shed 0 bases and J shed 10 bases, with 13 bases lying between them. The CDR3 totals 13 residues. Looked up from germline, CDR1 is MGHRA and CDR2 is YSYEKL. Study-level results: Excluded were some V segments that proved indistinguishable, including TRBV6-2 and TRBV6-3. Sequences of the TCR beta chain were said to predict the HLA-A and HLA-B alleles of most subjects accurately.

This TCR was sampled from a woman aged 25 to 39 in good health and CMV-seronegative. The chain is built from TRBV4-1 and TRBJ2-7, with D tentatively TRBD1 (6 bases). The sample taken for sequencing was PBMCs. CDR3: CASSQDADRLQYF. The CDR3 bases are TGCGCCAGCAGCCAAGACGCAGACAGGCTACAGTACTTC.